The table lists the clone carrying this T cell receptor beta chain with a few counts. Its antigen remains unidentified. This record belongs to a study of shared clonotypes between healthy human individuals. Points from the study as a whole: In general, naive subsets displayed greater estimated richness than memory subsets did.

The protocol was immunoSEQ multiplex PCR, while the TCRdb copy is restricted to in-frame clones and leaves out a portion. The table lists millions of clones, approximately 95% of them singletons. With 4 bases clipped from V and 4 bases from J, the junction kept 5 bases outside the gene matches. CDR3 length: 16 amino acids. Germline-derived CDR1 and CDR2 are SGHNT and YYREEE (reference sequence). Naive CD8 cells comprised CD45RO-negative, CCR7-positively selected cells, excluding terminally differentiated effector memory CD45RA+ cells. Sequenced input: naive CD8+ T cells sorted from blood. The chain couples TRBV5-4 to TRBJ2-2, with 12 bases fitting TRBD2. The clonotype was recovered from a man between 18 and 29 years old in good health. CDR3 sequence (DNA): TGTGCCAGCAGCCACAGGACTAGCGGGACCACCGGGGAGCTGTTTTTT. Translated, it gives CASSHRTSGTTGELFF.